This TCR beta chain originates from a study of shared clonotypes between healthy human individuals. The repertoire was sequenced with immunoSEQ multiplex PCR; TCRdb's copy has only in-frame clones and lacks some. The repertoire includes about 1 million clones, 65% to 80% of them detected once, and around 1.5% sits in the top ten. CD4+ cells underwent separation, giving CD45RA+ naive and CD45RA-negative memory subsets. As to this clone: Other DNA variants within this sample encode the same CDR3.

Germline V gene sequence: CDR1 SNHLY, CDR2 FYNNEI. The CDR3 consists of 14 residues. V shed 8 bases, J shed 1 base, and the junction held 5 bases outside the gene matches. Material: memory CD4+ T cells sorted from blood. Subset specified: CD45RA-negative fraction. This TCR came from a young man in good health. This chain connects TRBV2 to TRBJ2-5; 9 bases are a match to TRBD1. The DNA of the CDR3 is TGTGCCAGCTCTGGGGACAGGGCCCAAGAGACCCAGTACTTC. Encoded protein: CASSGDRAQETQYF.